Sequencing of this T cell receptor beta chain was carried out in a study of CD8 T cells in ankylosing spondylitis. Study-wide results and limits: Roughly eight highly homologous variants made up a TCR beta motif that seemed to typify ankylosing spondylitis blood.

At least ten counts were recorded for this clonotype. No antigen is known for it. One entry per CDR3 protein, called by TCRdb with MiXCR from the 5' RACE reads. The table includes roughly 240,000 distinct CDR3 sequences, 7% to 10% detected once. This CDR3 has 17 residues. CDR1 is SQVTM and CDR2 is ANQGSEA in the germline V gene. The V end lost 4 bases, the J end lost 7 bases, and 26 bases lay between the germline ends. The J gene is TRBJ2-1, the V gene TRBV29-1; D perhaps matches TRBD1 (5 bases). The sample taken for sequencing was blood, either unsorted or a sorted T cell fraction (not recorded which). The TCR originated in a female donor with ankylosing spondylitis or in good health (not recorded which). This CDR3 reads CSVVTLLTLGRGNEQFF. In nucleotides, the CDR3 is TGCAGCGTTGTTACCCTGCTGACCCTGGGAAGGGGTAATGAGCAGTTCTTC.